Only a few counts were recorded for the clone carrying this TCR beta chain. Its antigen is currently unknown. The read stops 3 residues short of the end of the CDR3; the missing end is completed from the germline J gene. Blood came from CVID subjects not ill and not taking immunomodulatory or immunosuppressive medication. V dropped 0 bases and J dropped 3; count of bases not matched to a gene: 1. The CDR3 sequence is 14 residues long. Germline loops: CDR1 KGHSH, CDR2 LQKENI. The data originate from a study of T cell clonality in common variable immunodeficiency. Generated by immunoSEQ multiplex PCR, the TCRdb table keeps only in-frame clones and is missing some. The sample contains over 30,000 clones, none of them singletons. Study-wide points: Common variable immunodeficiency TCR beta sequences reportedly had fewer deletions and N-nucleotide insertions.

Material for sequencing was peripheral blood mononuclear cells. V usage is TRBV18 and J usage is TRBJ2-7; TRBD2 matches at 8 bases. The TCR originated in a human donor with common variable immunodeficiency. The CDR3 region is CASSPPAGVYEQYF. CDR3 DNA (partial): TGTGCCAGCTCACCACCAGCGGGAGTCTACGAG.